This TCR beta chain was sequenced for a study of cytomegalovirus exposure and HLA in healthy donors. V shed 5 bases, J shed 6 bases, and the junction held 15 bases outside the gene matches. Germline V lookup: CDR1 SGHVS, CDR2 FQNEAQ. The CDR3 totals 18 residues. The PCR employed 60 Vbeta primers together with 13 Jbeta primers. Here immunoSEQ multiplex PCR was the method, and the copy in TCRdb shows in-frame clones only, minus some. Of roughly 290,000 clones listed, 85% to 90% are singletons. Sequencing input: PBMCs. This receptor was identified in a woman between 18 and 30 years old in good health and CMV-seronegative. The genes are TRBV7-8 and TRBJ1-6; 8 nucleotides align to TRBD1. In DNA form, the CDR3 reads TGTGCCAGCAGCCCCCGCTACCCTGAGACAGGGGCTAATTCACCCCTCCACTTT. Translating it yields CASSPRYPETGANSPLHF.